Below, 23 T cell receptor beta chains from the same sample are listed, as sequenced in a study of blood T cell repertoires in COVID-19 (dated by TCRdb to 2018 to 2021). The library was prepared using the immunoSEQ multiplex PCR assay. The table comes from immuneACCESS by way of TCRdb, which keeps in-frame sequences with V and J called. Part of the clones is missing from these tables; in studies checked, under half for an unresolved V gene and the rest for unknown reasons. For this sample there are approximately 140,000 clones; more than 70% appear just once. Around 26% of the sample goes to the ten largest clones. Source material: peripheral blood. Source of these receptors: a human donor in a cohort sampled during active COVID-19.

The chain employs TRBV10-3 and TRBJ2-3, with TRBD1 matching 9 bases. This CDR3 is 15 amino acids long. Germline values: CDR1 ENHRY, CDR2 SYGVKD. V lost 6 bases and J lost 0; bases outside the gene matches: 4. CDR3 protein: CAIREGQGSTDTQYF. CDR3 DNA sequence: TGTGCCATCAGGGAGGGACAGGGTAGCACAGATACGCAGTATTTT.

This clone was picked up one time. This chain links TRBV9 with TRBJ2-3; no clear D. CDR3 size: 12 residues. V gave up 3 bases and J gave up 5 bases, with 7 bases separating them. Germline CDR1 reads SGDLS; CDR2 reads YYNGEE. The CDR3 bases are TGTGCCAGCAGCGCCCAGGAAGATACGCAGTATTTT. Protein sequence: CASSAQEDTQYF.

This rearrangement joins TRBV5-5 to TRBJ1-5; TRBD1 agrees at 8 bases. The CDR3 extends over 18 amino acids. Trimming cost V 0 bases and J 1 base; bases outside gene matches: 9. Germline CDR1 reads SGHKS; CDR2 reads YYEKEE (reference sequence). Here the CDR3 DNA reads TGTGCCAGCAGCTTGGTTGGGACAGGACCGGGGAGCAATCAGCCCCAGCATTTT. This codes for CASSLVGTGPGSNQPQHF.

This clone was detected once. The J gene is TRBJ1-5, the V gene TRBV5-1, with D possibly being TRBD1 (6 bases). V gave up 2 bases and J gave up 0 bases, with 21 bases separating them. The CDR3 runs to 19 residues. The V gene's germline CDR1 is SGHRS and CDR2 YFSETQ. DNA for the CDR3: TGCGCCAGCAGCTTTTCCCCCCGGACCGGACAGTATAGCAATCAGCCCCAGCATTTT. It translates to CASSFSPRTGQYSNQPQHF.

V usage is TRBV11-3 and J usage is TRBJ2-5, with 9 positions matching TRBD1. Germline V gene lookup returns CDR1 SGHNT and CDR2 YENEEA. V lost 1 base to trimming and J lost 4 bases; unmatched junction nucleotides: 13. This CDR3 contains 18 residues. CDR3 residues: CASSLGQTRTGVSETQYF. The CDR3 coding sequence is TGTGCCAGCAGCTTAGGTCAAACCAGGACAGGGGTGTCAGAGACCCAGTACTTC.

The chain recombines TRBV4-1 with TRBJ1-6, with 9 bases matching TRBD1. V lost 6 bases and J lost 5; bases outside the gene matches: 2. The CDR3 extends over 14 amino acids. The V gene's germline CDR1 is MGHRA and CDR2 YSYEKL. CDR3 bases: TGCGCCAGCAGACGGGACAGGGATAATTCACCCCTCCACTTT. Amino acids: CASRRDRDNSPLHF.

The CDR3 sequence: CASSHGGARLSGNTIYF. The CDR3 bases are TGTGCCAGCAGCCATGGCGGGGCAAGGCTATCTGGAAACACCATATATTTT. The chain uses TRBV3-1 (or the pseudogene TRBV3-2) and TRBJ1-3; tentative D call: TRBD1 (5 bases). Trimming stripped 3 bases from V and 1 base from J, with 16 bases between. Germline V gene lookup returns CDR1 LGHDT and CDR2 YNNKEL (reference sequence). The CDR3 is made up of 17 amino acids.

In DNA form, the CDR3 reads TGTGCCAGCAGTGAATGGGACAGTAGCAATCAGCCCCAGCATTTT. It translates to CASSEWDSSNQPQHF. The rearrangement links TRBV2 to TRBJ1-5; 7 nucleotides line up with TRBD1. With V trimmed by 2 bases and J by 0 bases, 1 base remained unmatched. Germline V gene sequence: CDR1 SNHLY, CDR2 FYNNEI. This CDR3 is built from 15 residues.

The rearrangement joins TRBV5-6 to TRBJ2-1, with 11 bases aligning to TRBD2. The CDR3 is made up of 15 amino acids. The germline V gene has CDR1 SGHDT and CDR2 YYEEEE. Unmatched junction bases numbered 5, after V lost 4 bases and J lost 5 bases. The CDR3 here is CASSLLAGANNEQFF. CDR3 nucleotides: TGTGCCAGCAGCCTACTAGCGGGGGCGAACAATGAGCAGTTCTTC.

The chain uses TRBV6-2 or TRBV6-3 and TRBJ2-1, with 7 bases fitting TRBD1. The CDR3 has 21 residues. Germline V gene data show CDR1 as MNHEY and CDR2 as SVGEGT. J lost 7 bases, V lost 0 bases, and 24 bases had no gene match. The CDR3 is CASSYSVRTTSTGAPLNEQFF. The CDR3 DNA reads TGTGCCAGCAGTTACTCCGTCCGCACCACTTCCACAGGGGCGCCCCTGAATGAGCAGTTCTTC.

The J gene is TRBJ2-7, the V gene TRBV7-8, with D possibly matching TRBD2 (6 bases). From germline, CDR1 is SGHVS and CDR2 FQNEAQ. V was clipped by 1 base and J by 7 bases, with 17 bases between them. This CDR3 comprises 15 residues. The CDR3 sequence is CASSLDQVFGGEQYF. CDR3 sequence (DNA): TGTGCCAGCAGCTTAGATCAGGTCTTCGGAGGGGAGCAGTACTTC.

This clone was found a few times. The V and J genes are TRBV7-6 and TRBJ1-1; TRBD1 matches 9 bases. J gave up 4 bases and V 4 bases, and 22 bases lay outside the gene matches. Germline V gives CDR1 SGHVS, CDR2 FNYEAQ. The CDR3 totals 20 residues. The DNA of the CDR3 is TGTGCCAGCAGCTACCTTCCAGGGGACAGGGTAGTTTTGGGTGGCACTGAAGCTTTCTTT. Translating gives CASSYLPGDRVVLGGTEAFF.

The chain carries TRBV6-5 and TRBJ2-7, with unresolved D. V was pared by 6 bases and J by 4 bases, with 16 bases between. The CDR3 sequence is 14 residues long. Germline assignment: CDR1 MNHEY and CDR2 SVGAGI. This chain's CDR3 is CASRIWSSGYEQYF. The DNA of the CDR3 is TGTGCCAGCAGAATTTGGTCTAGTGGGTACGAGCAGTACTTC.

This chain connects TRBV7-6 to TRBJ2-1; 10 bases fit TRBD1. Germline V gene data show CDR1 as SGHVS and CDR2 as FNYEAQ. CDR3 length: 17 amino acids. V lost 2 bases and J lost 9; bases outside the gene matches: 13. CDR3 sequence: CASSLRESGQGVGEQFF. CDR3 coding DNA: TGTGCCAGCAGCTTAAGGGAATCAGGACAGGGGGTCGGTGAGCAGTTCTTC. The full variable domain, in which reference TRBV7-6 and TRBJ2-1 provide the parts outside the CDR3, is GAGVSQSPRYKVTKRGQDVALRCDPISGHVSLYWYRQALGQGPEFLTYFNYEAQQDKSGLPNDRFSAERPEGSISTLTIQRTEQRDSAMYRCASSLRESGQGVGEQFFGPGTRLTVL.

The V gene is TRBV5-4, the J gene TRBJ2-3, with a weak D call TRBD1 (6 bases). This CDR3 region has 14 residues. Trimming left V 2 bases short and J 7 bases short, with 14 bases between. Germline lookup yields CDR1 SGHNT and CDR2 YYREEE (reference sequence). Here the CDR3 reads CASSLPGAPNTQYF. DNA of the CDR3: TGTGCCAGCAGCTTACCAGGGGCCCCGAATACGCAGTATTTT.

The V call is TRBV7-9, the J call TRBJ2-4; 7 nucleotides align to TRBD1. Trimming at V came to 0 bases and at J to 1 base, leaving 12 bases not matched to a gene. CDR1 is SEHNR, CDR2 FQNEAQ, per germline (reference sequence). CDR3 size: 19 residues. Written as DNA, the CDR3 is TGTGCCAGCAGCTTAGCGTCTTTTGGCGACAGGGAGGCCAAAAACATTCAGTACTTC. Its protein product is CASSLASFGDREAKNIQYF.

V gene TRBV7-3 combines with J gene TRBJ1-6, with D perhaps matching TRBD1 (5 bases). V was shortened by 4 bases and J by 4 bases, with 8 bases between the two germline ends. This CDR3 is built from 14 residues. The germline V gene has CDR1 SGHTA and CDR2 FQGTGA. CDR3 DNA sequence: TGTGCCAGCAGCTCCCAGGGTTATAATTCACCCCTCCACTTT. It encodes CASSSQGYNSPLHF.

The chain carries TRBV11-2 and TRBJ1-3; no definite D call. Trimming shortened V by 4 bases and J by 0 bases, and 7 bases separated the two germline ends. The CDR3 runs to 14 residues. Germline lookup yields CDR1 SGHAT and CDR2 FQNNGV. The DNA of the CDR3 is TGTGCCAGCAGCTCGAAGAGCTCTGGAAACACCATATATTTT. Its translation: CASSSKSSGNTIYF.

The J gene is TRBJ2-3, the V gene TRBV10-3; 8 nucleotides agree with TRBD2. Germline V gene lookup returns CDR1 ENHRY and CDR2 SYGVKD. J was trimmed by 2 bases and V by 6 bases; bases with no gene match: 4. This CDR3 comprises 14 residues. Here the CDR3 reads CAIRPAGVTDTQYF. For the CDR3, the DNA is TGTGCCATCAGGCCAGCGGGGGTCACAGATACGCAGTATTTT.

This clone has just one count. The CDR3 is CASSKTGLNTGELFF. CDR3 in DNA: TGTGCCAGCAGCAAGACAGGTTTGAACACCGGGGAGCTGTTTTTT. The chain employs TRBV4-2 and TRBJ2-2; possibly TRBD1 for D (6 bases). Germline-derived CDR1 and CDR2 are LGHNA and YNFKEQ. The CDR3 runs 15 residues. Trimming shortened V by 5 bases and J by 1 base, and 11 bases separated the two germline ends.

As to this clone: The identical CDR3 is also encoded by other nucleotide sequences in the sample. The chain recombines TRBV5-1 with TRBJ1-2, with 9 bases that match TRBD1. CDR1 is SGHRS and CDR2 is YFSETQ in the germline V gene. The V segment lost 3 bases and the J segment 8 bases; nucleotides outside the gene matches: 8. The CDR3 spans 14 residues. In DNA form, the CDR3 reads TGCGCCAGCAGCTCGACAGGGGGTGGGCGCGGCTACACCTTC. Encoded protein: CASSSTGGGRGYTF.

The genes are TRBV6-5 and TRBJ2-7; D perhaps matches TRBD2 (6 bases). Germline V gene sequence: CDR1 MNHEY, CDR2 SVGAGI. The V end lost 6 bases, the J end lost 0 bases, and 12 bases lay between the germline ends. CDR3 length equals 14 residues. CDR3 amino acids: CASSGGLSSYEQYF. Written as DNA, the CDR3 is TGTGCCAGCAGCGGAGGGCTCAGCTCCTACGAGCAGTACTTC.

The chain has TRBV5-8 and TRBJ1-3, with D maybe TRBD1 (6 bases). The V gene's germline CDR1 is SGHTS and CDR2 YDEGEE. V was shortened by 10 bases and J by 0 bases, with 17 bases between the two germline ends. The CDR3 length is 15 residues. CDR3 DNA: TGTGCCGCAGGTGGGGGCGTTTACTCTGGAAACACCATATATTTT. Translation gives CAAGGGVYSGNTIYF.